The T cell receptor (beta chain) under discussion was sequenced for a study of early T cells in non-severe SARS-CoV-2 infection. Germline-derived CDR1 and CDR2 are SGHRS and YFSETQ. The CDR3 is made up of 15 amino acids. Trimming shortened V by 2 bases and J by 4 bases, and 15 bases separated the two germline ends. MiXCR, applied by TCRdb to the 5' RACE reads, yields one record per CDR3 protein. The sample includes some 77,000 distinct CDR3 sequences, about 15% of them seen just once. At least ten counts were recorded for this clonotype. Material: whole blood. The chain combines TRBV5-1 with TRBJ1-1; D not certain. This receptor was identified in an adult who was a healthcare worker with PCR-confirmed SARS-CoV-2 infection or an uninfected control (not recorded which). The CDR3 nucleotides are TGCGCCAGCAGCTTAGTGGCAGGTTTGAGCACTGAAGCTTTCTTT. Residues: CASSLVAGLSTEAFF.